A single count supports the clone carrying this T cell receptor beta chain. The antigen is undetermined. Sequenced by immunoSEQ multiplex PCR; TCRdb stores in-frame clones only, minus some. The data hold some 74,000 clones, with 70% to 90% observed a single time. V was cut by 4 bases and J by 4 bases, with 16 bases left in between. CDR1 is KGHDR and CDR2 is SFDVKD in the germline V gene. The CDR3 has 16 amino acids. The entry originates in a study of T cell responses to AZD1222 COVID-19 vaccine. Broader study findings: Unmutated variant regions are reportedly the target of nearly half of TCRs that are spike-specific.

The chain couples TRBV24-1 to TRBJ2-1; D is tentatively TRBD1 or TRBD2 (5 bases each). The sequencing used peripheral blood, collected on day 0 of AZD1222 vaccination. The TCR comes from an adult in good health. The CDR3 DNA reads TGTGCCACCAGTGACCCGAATCCGGGACCGTACAATGAGCAGTTCTTC. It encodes CATSDPNPGPYNEQFF.